This T cell receptor (beta chain) was identified during a study of T cell responses to AZD1222 COVID-19 vaccine. For the study at large: Pooling was applied to second doses at about 4 or about 12 weeks. Study outcomes and limitations: Among those given AZD1222, only five or six were seropositive at baseline. Rises in breadth and depth of Spike-specific TCRs came after two AZD1222 doses.

The V gene lost 2 bases and the J gene lost 5 bases, with 10 bases spanning the gap. Germline CDR1 LNHNV, CDR2 YYDKDF (reference sequence). CDR3 length: 14 amino acids. Repertoires were generated with immunoSEQ multiplex PCR, while TCRdb's copy carries only in-frame clones and drops some. The sample yields 180,000 or so clones, 70% to 90% seen once. This clone came up once. Its target is not known. The genes are TRBV15 and TRBJ1-5, with a tentative D call TRBD1 (6 bases). The sample here was peripheral blood, taken on day 0 of AZD1222 vaccination. The TCR was taken from an adult in good health. The CDR3 nucleotides read TGTGCCACCAGCAGACCGGACAGTCATCAGCCCCAGCATTTT. Protein product: CATSRPDSHQPQHF.